A selection of T cell receptor beta chains follows, all from one sample in a study of blood T cell repertoires in COVID-19. Here immunoSEQ multiplex PCR was the method, and the copy in TCRdb shows in-frame clones only, minus some. Among approximately 140,000 clones listed, around 80% were seen once. Sequenced input: peripheral blood. All receptors come from a human donor in a cohort sampled during active COVID-19. Both conserved end residues are part of each CDR3. Each record gives: clone size, J gene, D gene, V gene, CDR3 protein, CDR3 DNA. D genes are given only for firm matches. The listing skips clone size in some rows; elsewhere it reads once, few, many or a size class.

NA | TRBJ1-6 | TRBD1 | TRBV3-1/TRBV3-2 | CASSPDRGGFISPLHF | TGTGCCAGCAGCCCGGACAGGGGGGGGTTTATTTCACCCCTCCACTTT
few | TRBJ1-1 | NA | TRBV25-1 | CASSEPGVSTEAFF | TGTGCCAGCAGTGAACCGGGGGTCTCCACTGAAGCTTTCTTT
NA | TRBJ2-2 | NA | TRBV7-9 | CASSFRGENTGELFF | TGTGCCAGCAGCTTCAGGGGGGAGAACACCGGGGAGCTGTTTTTT
NA | TRBJ2-1 | TRBD2 | TRBV9 | CASSVDGDGRDEQFF | TGTGCCAGCAGCGTAGATGGGGACGGGAGGGATGAGCAGTTCTTC
NA | TRBJ1-5 | TRBD1 | TRBV10-1 | CANQLKTGGGSSSNQPQHF | TGCGCCAATCAACTAAAGACAGGGGGCGGAAGTAGTAGCAATCAGCCCCAGCATTTT
NA | TRBJ1-1 | NA | TRBV24-1 | CATSPTGSTEAFF | TGTGCCACCAGTCCAACAGGGAGCACTGAAGCTTTCTTT
NA | TRBJ2-5 | TRBD2 | TRBV19 | CASSSFRRGAQETQYF | TGTGCCAGTAGTAGTTTCAGGCGGGGGGCCCAAGAGACCCAGTACTTC
NA | TRBJ1-5 | NA | TRBV6-6 | CASSPRQVWGMSNQPQHF | TGTGCCAGCAGTCCCCGACAGGTTTGGGGGATGAGCAATCAGCCCCAGCATTTT
NA | TRBJ1-5 | NA | TRBV30 | CAWSAAGGISNQPQHF | TGTGCCTGGAGTGCAGCCGGGGGGATTAGCAATCAGCCCCAGCATTTT
NA | TRBJ2-1 | TRBD2 | TRBV6-5 | CASRPGGPLANEQFF | TGTGCCAGCAGGCCGGGGGGACCACTGGCCAATGAGCAGTTCTTC
once | TRBJ2-5 | TRBD1 | TRBV9 | CASSVGLRGTGVASGGETQYF | TGTGCCAGCAGCGTAGGGCTCCGTGGGACAGGGGTAGCCTCAGGGGGGGAGACCCAGTACTTC
few | TRBJ1-4 | TRBD1 | TRBV7-9 | CASSPSSGGTNEKLFF | TGTGCCAGCAGCCCCAGCTCAGGGGGCACTAATGAAAAACTGTTTTTT
NA | TRBJ1-4 | NA | TRBV3-1/TRBV3-2 | CASSQVPKSGGKLFF | TGTGCCAGCAGCCAAGTCCCAAAATCCGGGGGAAAACTGTTTTTT
medium-sized | TRBJ2-3 | TRBD1 | TRBV27 | CASSIDGTGVWDTQYF | TGTGCCAGCAGTATTGACGGGACAGGGGTCTGGGATACGCAGTATTTT
NA | TRBJ2-5 | NA | TRBV14 | CASSPRRPGVQETQYF | TGTGCCAGCAGCCCGCGGCGACCGGGGGTTCAAGAGACCCAGTACTTC
NA | TRBJ1-1 | TRBD1 | TRBV7-3 | CASSAKRQGTEAFF | TGTGCCAGCAGCGCAAAACGACAGGGCACTGAAGCTTTCTTT
NA | TRBJ1-2 | NA | TRBV9 | CASSVGPDSYYGYTF | TGTGCCAGCAGCGTAGGCCCAGACTCCTACTATGGCTACACCTTC
NA | TRBJ1-6 | NA | TRBV5-6 | CASSQDSGRENSPLHF | TGTGCCAGCAGCCAAGATTCGGGGAGAGAGAATTCACCCCTCCACTTT
NA | TRBJ1-6 | TRBD1 | TRBV29-1 | CSVSGTGGNSPLHF | TGCAGCGTCTCCGGGACAGGGGGTAATTCACCCCTCCACTTT
NA | TRBJ2-2 | NA | TRBV6-2/TRBV6-3 | CASSYSTSGELFF | TGTGCCAGCAGTTACTCGACATCCGGGGAGCTGTTTTTT
NA | TRBJ2-5 | NA | TRBV4-1 | CASSQESPGVGETQYF | TGCGCCAGCAGCCAAGAGTCGCCGGGGGTCGGGGAGACCCAGTACTTC
once | TRBJ1-1 | TRBD1 | TRBV6-5 | CASNISGGSRAFF | TGTGCCAGCAACATTTCAGGGGGGTCGAGAGCTTTCTTT
NA | TRBJ1-4 | TRBD1 | TRBV2 | CASSGDRGRSEKLFF | TGTGCCAGCAGTGGAGACAGGGGGCGGTCTGAAAAACTGTTTTTT
NA | TRBJ1-1 | NA | TRBV5-1 | CASSSFPTGTEAFF | TGCGCCAGCAGCTCTTTCCCGACTGGGACTGAAGCTTTCTTT
few | TRBJ2-7 | TRBD2 | TRBV18 | CASSPSLAGLTYEQYF | TGTGCCAGCTCACCCTCCCTAGCGGGGCTGACCTACGAGCAGTACTTC
few | TRBJ2-3 | NA | TRBV6-4 | CASSRTGKDTQYF | TGTGCCAGCAGTCGCACAGGGAAGGATACGCAGTATTTT
NA | TRBJ1-6 | NA | TRBV5-4 | CASSLERQNSPLHF | TGTGCCAGCAGCTTGGAGCGGCAGAATTCACCCCTCCACTTT
NA | TRBJ2-3 | TRBD2 | TRBV18 | CASSPGLAADTQYF | TGTGCCAGCTCACCAGGCCTAGCGGCAGATACGCAGTATTTT
NA | TRBJ1-4 | NA | TRBV4-2 | CASSQSSNEKLFF | TGTGCCAGCAGCCAGTCTTCTAATGAAAAACTGTTTTTT
NA | TRBJ2-3 | TRBD1 | TRBV28 | CASSPRTGRADTQYF | TGTGCCAGCAGTCCCCGGACAGGGCGGGCAGATACGCAGTATTTT
NA | TRBJ1-2 | NA | TRBV7-9 | CASSFTGTNYGYTF | TGTGCCAGCAGCTTTACCGGGACAAACTATGGCTACACCTTC
NA | TRBJ2-1 | NA | TRBV7-6 | CASSLYSGSEGEQFF | TGTGCCAGCAGCTTATATTCGGGTTCCGAGGGTGAGCAGTTCTTC
NA | TRBJ1-5 | NA | TRBV28 | CASSLDQSNQPQHF | TGTGCCAGCAGTTTAGATCAGAGCAATCAGCCCCAGCATTTT
NA | TRBJ2-3 | TRBD2 | TRBV5-1 | CASSGGLVGVRNTQYF | TGCGCCAGCAGCGGAGGACTAGTCGGTGTAAGAAATACGCAGTATTTT
NA | TRBJ1-1 | TRBD1 | TRBV2 | CASKGQGPPEAFF | TGTGCCAGCAAAGGACAGGGGCCCCCTGAAGCTTTCTTT
NA | TRBJ1-2 | TRBD1 | TRBV9 | CASSVGTARNGYTF | TGTGCCAGCAGCGTCGGGACAGCACGAAATGGCTACACCTTC
NA | TRBJ1-1 | NA | TRBV5-4 | CASSSDSEAFF | TGTGCCAGCAGCTCCGACAGTGAAGCTTTCTTT
NA | TRBJ1-3 | NA | TRBV19 | CASSGARRGNTIYF | TGTGCCAGTAGTGGAGCCCGAAGGGGAAACACCATATATTTT
NA | TRBJ1-2 | NA | TRBV5-4 | CASSLIGMNHYGYTF | TGTGCCAGCAGCTTGATCGGGATGAACCACTATGGCTACACCTTC
NA | TRBJ1-5 | NA | TRBV19 | CASSGLYSNQPQHF | TGTGCCAGTTCTGGCCTTTATAGCAATCAGCCCCAGCATTTT